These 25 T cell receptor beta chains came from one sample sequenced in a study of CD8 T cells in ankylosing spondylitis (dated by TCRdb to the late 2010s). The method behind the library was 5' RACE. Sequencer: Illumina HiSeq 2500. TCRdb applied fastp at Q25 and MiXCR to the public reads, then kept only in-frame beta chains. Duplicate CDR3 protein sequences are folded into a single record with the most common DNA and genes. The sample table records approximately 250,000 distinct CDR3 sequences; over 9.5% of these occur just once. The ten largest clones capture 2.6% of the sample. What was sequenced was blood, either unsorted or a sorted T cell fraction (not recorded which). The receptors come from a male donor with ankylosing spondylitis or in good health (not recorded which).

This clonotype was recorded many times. The chain's CDR3 is CASSSGRLYNEQFF. The CDR3 DNA is TGTGCCAGCAGCTCGGGCCGACTTTACAATGAGCAGTTCTTC. The rearrangement uses TRBV13 and TRBJ2-1; D is unclear. The length of the CDR3 is 14 residues. Trimming pared 4 bases from V and 4 bases from J, leaving 11 bases between. The germline CDR1 and CDR2 sequences are PRHDT and FYEKMQ (reference sequence).

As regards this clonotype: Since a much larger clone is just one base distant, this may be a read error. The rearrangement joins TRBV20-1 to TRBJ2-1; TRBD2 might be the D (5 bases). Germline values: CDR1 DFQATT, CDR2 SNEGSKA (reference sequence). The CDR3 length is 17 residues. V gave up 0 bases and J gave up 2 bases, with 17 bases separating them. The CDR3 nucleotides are TGCAGTGCTAGAGATCTGAGGGTGTGGAGCCCCTACAATGAGCAGTTCTTC. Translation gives CSARDLRVWSPYNEQFF.

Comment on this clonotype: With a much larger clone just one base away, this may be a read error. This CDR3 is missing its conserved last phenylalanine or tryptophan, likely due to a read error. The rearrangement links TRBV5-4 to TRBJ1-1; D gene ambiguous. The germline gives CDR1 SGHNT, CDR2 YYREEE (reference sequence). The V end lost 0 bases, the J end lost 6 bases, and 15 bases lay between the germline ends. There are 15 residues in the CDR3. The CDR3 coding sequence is TGTGCCAGCAGCTTGGAAGTTGTGGTTTCGGCTGAAGCTTTCTTA. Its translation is CASSLEVVVSAEAFL.

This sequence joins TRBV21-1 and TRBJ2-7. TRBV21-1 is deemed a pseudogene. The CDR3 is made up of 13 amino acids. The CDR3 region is CASTPPPSYEQYF. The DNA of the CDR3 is TGTGCCAGCACCCCACCACCGTCCTACGAGCAGTACTTC.

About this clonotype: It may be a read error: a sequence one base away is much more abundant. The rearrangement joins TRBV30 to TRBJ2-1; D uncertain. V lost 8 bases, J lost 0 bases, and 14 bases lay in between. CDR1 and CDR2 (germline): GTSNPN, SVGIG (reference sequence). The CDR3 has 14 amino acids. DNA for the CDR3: TGTGCCCGGTCGACTCTAAACTCCTACAATGAGCAGTTCTTC. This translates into CARSTLNSYNEQFF.

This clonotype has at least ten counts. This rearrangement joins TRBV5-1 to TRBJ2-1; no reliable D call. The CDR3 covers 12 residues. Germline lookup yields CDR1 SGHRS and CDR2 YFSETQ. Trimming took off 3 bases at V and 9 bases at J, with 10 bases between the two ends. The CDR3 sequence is CASSSRGGEQFF. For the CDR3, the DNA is TGCGCCAGCAGCTCTCGTGGCGGTGAGCAGTTCTTC. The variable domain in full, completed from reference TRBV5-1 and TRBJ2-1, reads KAGVTQTPRYLIKTRGQQVTLSCSPISGHRSVSWYQQTPGQGLQFLFEYFSETQRNKGNFPGRFSGRQFSNSRSEMNVSTLELGDSALYLCASSSRGGEQFFGPGTRLTVL.

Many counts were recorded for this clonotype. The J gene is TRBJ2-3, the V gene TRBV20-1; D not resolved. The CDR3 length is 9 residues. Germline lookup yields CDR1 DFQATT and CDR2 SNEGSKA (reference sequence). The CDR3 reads CSHTDTQYF. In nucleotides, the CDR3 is TGCAGCCACACAGATACGCAGTATTTT.

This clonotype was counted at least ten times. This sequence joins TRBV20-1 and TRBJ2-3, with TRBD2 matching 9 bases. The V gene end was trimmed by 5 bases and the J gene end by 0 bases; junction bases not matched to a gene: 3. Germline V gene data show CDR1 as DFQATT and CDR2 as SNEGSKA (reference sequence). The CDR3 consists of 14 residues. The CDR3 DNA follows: TGCAGTGCTGCCCTAGCGGGAAGCACAGATACGCAGTATTTT. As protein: CSAALAGSTDTQYF.

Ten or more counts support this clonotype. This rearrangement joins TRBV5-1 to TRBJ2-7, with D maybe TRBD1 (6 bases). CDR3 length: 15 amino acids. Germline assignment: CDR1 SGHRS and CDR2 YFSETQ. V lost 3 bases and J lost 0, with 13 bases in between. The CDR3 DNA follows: TGCGCCAGCAGCTGGGGCGACAGGATCTCCTACGAGCAGTACTTC. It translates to CASSWGDRISYEQYF.

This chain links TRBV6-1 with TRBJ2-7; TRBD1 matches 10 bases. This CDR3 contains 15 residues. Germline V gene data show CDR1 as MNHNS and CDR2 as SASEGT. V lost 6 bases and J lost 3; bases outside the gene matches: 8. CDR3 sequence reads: CASSAAGQGIYEQYF. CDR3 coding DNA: TGTGCCAGCAGCGCCGCGGGACAGGGGATCTACGAGCAGTACTTC.

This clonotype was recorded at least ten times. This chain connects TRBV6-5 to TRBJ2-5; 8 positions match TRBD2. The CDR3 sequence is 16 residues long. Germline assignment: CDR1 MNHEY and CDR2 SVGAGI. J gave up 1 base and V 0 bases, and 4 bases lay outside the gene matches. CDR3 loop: CASSYSLAGSQETQYF. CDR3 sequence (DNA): TGTGCCAGCAGTTACTCCCTAGCGGGCTCCCAAGAGACCCAGTACTTC.

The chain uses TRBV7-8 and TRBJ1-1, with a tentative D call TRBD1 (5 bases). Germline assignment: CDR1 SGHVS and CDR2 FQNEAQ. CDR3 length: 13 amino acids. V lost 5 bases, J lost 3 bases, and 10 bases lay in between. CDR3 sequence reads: CASSMGLYTEAFF. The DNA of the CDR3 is TGTGCCAGCAGCATGGGACTGTACACTGAAGCTTTCTTT.

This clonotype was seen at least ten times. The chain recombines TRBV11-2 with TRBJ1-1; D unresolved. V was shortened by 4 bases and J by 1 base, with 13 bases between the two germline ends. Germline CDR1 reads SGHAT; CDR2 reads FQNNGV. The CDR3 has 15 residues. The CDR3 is CASSYYPRENTEAFF. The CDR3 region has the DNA TGTGCCAGCAGCTACTACCCCCGGGAGAACACTGAAGCTTTCTTT.

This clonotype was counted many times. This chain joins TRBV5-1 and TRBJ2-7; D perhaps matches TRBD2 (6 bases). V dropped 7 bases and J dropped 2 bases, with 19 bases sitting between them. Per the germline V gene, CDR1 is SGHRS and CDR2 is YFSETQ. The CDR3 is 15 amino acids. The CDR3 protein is CASRRDSSKAYEQYF. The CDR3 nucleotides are TGCGCCAGCCGTAGGGACTCCTCAAAGGCCTACGAGCAGTACTTC.

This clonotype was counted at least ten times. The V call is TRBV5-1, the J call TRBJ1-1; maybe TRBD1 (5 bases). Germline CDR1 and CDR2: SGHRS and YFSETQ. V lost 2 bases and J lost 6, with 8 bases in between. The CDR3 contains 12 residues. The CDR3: CASSFGTAEAFF. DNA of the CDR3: TGCGCCAGCAGCTTCGGGACGGCTGAAGCTTTCTTT.

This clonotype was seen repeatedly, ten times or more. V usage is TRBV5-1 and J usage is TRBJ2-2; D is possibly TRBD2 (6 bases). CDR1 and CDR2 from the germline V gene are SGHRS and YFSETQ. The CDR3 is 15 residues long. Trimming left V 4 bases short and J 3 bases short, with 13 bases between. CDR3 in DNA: TGCGCCAGCAGCCTGCGGACTACTTACACCGGGGAGCTGTTTTTT. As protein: CASSLRTTYTGELFF.

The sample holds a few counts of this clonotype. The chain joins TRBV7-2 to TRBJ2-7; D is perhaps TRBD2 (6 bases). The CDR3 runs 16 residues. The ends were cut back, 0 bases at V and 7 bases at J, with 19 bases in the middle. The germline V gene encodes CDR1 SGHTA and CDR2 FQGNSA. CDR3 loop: CASSLAVVEGGGEQYF. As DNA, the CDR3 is TGTGCCAGCAGCTTAGCGGTGGTGGAGGGTGGTGGGGAGCAGTACTTC.

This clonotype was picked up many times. CDR3 loop: CSAIGSAQSRQFF. In nucleotides, the CDR3 is TGCAGTGCTATTGGGTCGGCCCAGAGCCGGCAGTTCTTC. The V gene is TRBV20-1, the J gene TRBJ2-1; D call uncertain. Trimming shortened V by 4 bases and J by 12 bases, and 19 bases separated the two germline ends. The CDR3 sequence is 13 residues long. CDR1 and CDR2 from the germline V gene are DFQATT and SNEGSKA (reference sequence).

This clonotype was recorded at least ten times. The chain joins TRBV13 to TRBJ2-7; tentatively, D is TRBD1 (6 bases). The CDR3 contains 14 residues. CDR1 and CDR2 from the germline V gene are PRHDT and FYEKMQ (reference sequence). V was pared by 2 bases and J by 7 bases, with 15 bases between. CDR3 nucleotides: TGTGCCAGCAGCTTACAGGGACAAGTCGGTGAGCAGTACTTC. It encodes CASSLQGQVGEQYF.

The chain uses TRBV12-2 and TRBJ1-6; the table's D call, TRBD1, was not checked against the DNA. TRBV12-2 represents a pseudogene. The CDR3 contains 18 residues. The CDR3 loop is CASYPGQGTSSYNSPLHF. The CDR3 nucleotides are TGTGCAAGTTACCCGGGACAGGGGACGAGCTCCTATAATTCACCCCTCCACTTT.

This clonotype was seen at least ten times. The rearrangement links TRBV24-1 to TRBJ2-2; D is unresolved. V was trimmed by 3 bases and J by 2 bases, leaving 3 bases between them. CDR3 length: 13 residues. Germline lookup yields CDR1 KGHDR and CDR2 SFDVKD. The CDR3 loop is CATSDVNTGELFF. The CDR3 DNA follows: TGTGCCACCAGTGATGTTAACACCGGGGAGCTGTTTTTT.

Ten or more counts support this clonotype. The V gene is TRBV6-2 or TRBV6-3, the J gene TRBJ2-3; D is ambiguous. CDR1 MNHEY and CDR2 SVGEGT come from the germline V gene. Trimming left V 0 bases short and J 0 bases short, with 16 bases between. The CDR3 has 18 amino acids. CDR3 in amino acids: CASSYSLLEARSTDTQYF. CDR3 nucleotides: TGTGCCAGCAGTTACTCCCTCCTCGAGGCCCGTAGCACAGATACGCAGTATTTT.

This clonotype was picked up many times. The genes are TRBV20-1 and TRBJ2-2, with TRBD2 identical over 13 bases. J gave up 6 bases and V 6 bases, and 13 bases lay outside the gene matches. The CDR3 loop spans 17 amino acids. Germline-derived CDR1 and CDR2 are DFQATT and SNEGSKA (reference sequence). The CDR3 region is CSARPPGLAGLSGELFF. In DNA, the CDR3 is TGCAGTGCCCGACCCCCGGGACTAGCGGGACTGTCCGGGGAGCTGTTTTTT.

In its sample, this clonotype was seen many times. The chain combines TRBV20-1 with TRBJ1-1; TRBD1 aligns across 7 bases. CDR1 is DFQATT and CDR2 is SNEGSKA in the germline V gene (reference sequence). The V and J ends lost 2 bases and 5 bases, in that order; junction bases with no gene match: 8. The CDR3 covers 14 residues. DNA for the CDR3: TGCAGTGCTAGACCCCGACAGGGCCGAACTGAAGCTTTCTTT. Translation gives CSARPRQGRTEAFF.

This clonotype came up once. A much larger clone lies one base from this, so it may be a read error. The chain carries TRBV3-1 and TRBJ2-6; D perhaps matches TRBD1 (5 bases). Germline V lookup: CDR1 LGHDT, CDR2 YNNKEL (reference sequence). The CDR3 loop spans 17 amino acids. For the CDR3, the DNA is TGTGCCACCAGCCAAGCTAGACAGCTCTCTGGGGCCAACGTCCTGACTTTC. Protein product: CATSQARQLSGANVLTF.